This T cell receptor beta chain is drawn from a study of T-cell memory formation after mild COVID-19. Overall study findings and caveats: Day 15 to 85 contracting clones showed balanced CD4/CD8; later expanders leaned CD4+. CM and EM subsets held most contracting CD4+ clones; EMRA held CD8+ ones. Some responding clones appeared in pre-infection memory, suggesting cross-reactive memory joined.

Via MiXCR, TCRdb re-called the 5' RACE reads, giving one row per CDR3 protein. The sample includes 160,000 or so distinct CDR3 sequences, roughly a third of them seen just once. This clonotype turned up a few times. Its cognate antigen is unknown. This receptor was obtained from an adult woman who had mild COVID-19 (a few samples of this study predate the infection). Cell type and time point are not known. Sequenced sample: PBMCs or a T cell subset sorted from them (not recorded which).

For the CDR3, the DNA is TGTGCCAGCAGTCCCTCGGTGGAGCAGTTCTTC. Residues: CASSPSVEQFF. This sequence joins TRBV12-3 or TRBV12-4 and TRBJ2-1; D is ambiguous. The CDR3 sequence is 11 residues long. The V and J ends lost 5 bases and 10 bases respectively, with 9 bases between them.